Below, 18 T cell receptor beta chains from the same sample are listed, as sequenced in a study of beta chain features in type 1 diabetes. Of the isolated RNA, all was reverse transcribed, and so the sequenced material was expressed TCRB transcripts. Assay: immunoSEQ multiplex PCR; the TCRdb copy retains only in-frame clones and omits some. The sample holds 970,000 or so clones; roughly 16% are singletons and the top ten take around 0.02%. Sequences were obtained from naive CD4+ T cells from blood. The receptors were sampled from a woman younger than 30 in good health.

The rearrangement uses TRBV5-6 and TRBJ2-1; 11 nucleotides line up with TRBD1. With 0 bases clipped from V and 3 bases from J, the junction kept 5 bases outside the gene matches. Germline assignment: CDR1 SGHDT and CDR2 YYEEEE. CDR3 size: 17 residues. The CDR3 is CASSLDWTGGRYNEQFF. CDR3 nucleotides: TGTGCCAGCAGCTTGGATTGGACAGGGGGCCGCTACAATGAGCAGTTCTTC.

For this clone: Different DNA sequences within this sample yield the same CDR3. The gene calls are TRBV5-1 and TRBJ2-5; 8 bases are shared with TRBD2. V shed 1 base, J shed 5 bases, and the junction held 4 bases outside the gene matches. Germline assignment: CDR1 SGHRS and CDR2 YFSETQ. This CDR3 has 14 residues. CDR3 sequence: CASSLWTGGETQYF. The CDR3 nucleotides are TGCGCCAGCAGCTTGTGGACGGGAGGGGAGACCCAGTACTTC.

The chain carries TRBV5-1 and TRBJ2-2; D gene uncertain. This CDR3 has 15 amino acids. V shed 1 base and J shed 0 bases, with 7 bases lying between them. The germline CDR1 and CDR2 sequences are SGHRS and YFSETQ. The chain's CDR3 is CASSLLSSNTGELFF. CDR3 nucleotides: TGCGCCAGCAGCTTGTTGTCGTCGAACACCGGGGAGCTGTTTTTT.

The chain carries TRBV10-1 and TRBJ2-1; 11 bases map to TRBD2. Germline assignment: CDR1 WNHNN and CDR2 SYGVQD (reference sequence). The CDR3 covers 15 residues. J was trimmed by 3 bases and V by 4 bases; bases with no gene match: 2. The CDR3 spells CASSAGTSGYNEQFF. The CDR3 nucleotides are TGCGCCAGCAGTGCCGGGACTAGCGGCTACAATGAGCAGTTCTTC.

The V gene is TRBV7-2, the J gene TRBJ2-7; D might be TRBD2 (5 bases). V lost 0 bases to trimming and J lost 0 bases, with 9 bases between them. The CDR3 consists of 15 residues. CDR1 is SGHTA and CDR2 is FQGNSA in the germline V gene. CDR3 protein: CASSLAAGPSYEQYF. The CDR3 nucleotides read TGTGCCAGCAGCTTAGCGGCGGGTCCCTCCTACGAGCAGTACTTC.

V and J are TRBV7-2 and TRBJ2-5; no firm D call. The germline gives CDR1 SGHTA, CDR2 FQGNSA. V shed 2 bases and J shed 4 bases, with 17 bases lying between them. The CDR3 spans 16 residues. The CDR3 bases are TGTGCCAGCAGCTTAACCGGAACAGCCCACCCAGAGACCCAGTACTTC. Translating it yields CASSLTGTAHPETQYF. The variable domain in full, with the rest retrieved from reference TRBV7-2 and TRBJ2-5, is GAGVSQSPSNKVTEKGKDVELRCDPISGHTALYWYRQSLGQGLEFLIYFQGNSAPDKSGLPSDRFSAERTGGSVSTLTIQRTQQEDSAVYLCASSLTGTAHPETQYFGPGTRLLVL.

There are a few counts of this clone. The gene calls are TRBV2 and TRBJ1-1; D is possibly TRBD1 (5 bases). The CDR3 runs to 10 residues. Germline assignment: CDR1 SNHLY and CDR2 FYNNEI. The germline V and J ends were trimmed by 10 bases and 5 bases, with 8 bases remaining between them. CDR3 DNA sequence: TGTGCCACAAGGGGTACTGAAGCTTTCTTT. It is translated as CATRGTEAFF. The full variable domain, completed using reference TRBV2 and TRBJ1-1, is EPEVTQTPSHQVTQMGQEVILRCVPISNHLYFYWYRQILGQKVEFLVSFYNNEISEKSEIFDDQFSVERPDGSNFTLKIRSTKLEDSAMYFCATRGTEAFFGQGTRLTVV.

As regards this clone: The same CDR3 can be traced to other DNA sequences in this sample. The genes are TRBV5-1 and TRBJ2-3; D assignment may be TRBD1 or TRBD2 (5 bases each). V lost 4 bases, J lost 2 bases, and 11 bases lay in between. The length of the CDR3 is 14 residues. Germline CDR1 SGHRS, CDR2 YFSETQ. This CDR3 reads CASSLGTVTDTQYF. The CDR3 bases are TGCGCCAGCAGCCTCGGGACCGTCACAGATACGCAGTATTTT. Variable domain in full (rest from reference TRBV5-1 and TRBJ2-3): KAGVTQTPRYLIKTRGQQVTLSCSPISGHRSVSWYQQTPGQGLQFLFEYFSETQRNKGNFPGRFSGRQFSNSRSEMNVSTLELGDSALYLCASSLGTVTDTQYFGPGTRLTVL.

This clone was observed a handful of times. The V gene is TRBV9, the J gene TRBJ2-6; perhaps D is TRBD1 or TRBD2 (5 bases each). The V end was cut by 0 bases, the J end by 0 bases, with 19 bases between. The CDR3 length is 20 residues. CDR1 and CDR2 from the germline V gene are SGDLS and YYNGEE. The CDR3 bases are TGTGCCAGCAGCGTAGGCTTCCGGGGCAGAGAAAGCTCTGGGGCCAACGTCCTGACTTTC. Protein: CASSVGFRGRESSGANVLTF.

Note on this clone: This CDR3 is also generated by other DNA sequences in the sample. The chain has TRBV5-1 and TRBJ1-1; no clear D. This CDR3 comprises 13 residues. V gave up 0 bases and J gave up 4 bases, with 7 bases separating them. Germline CDR1 and CDR2: SGHRS and YFSETQ. The DNA of the CDR3 is TGCGCCAGCAGCTTGGGGGCGGGCACTGAAGCTTTCTTT. Its protein product is CASSLGAGTEAFF.

The chain recombines TRBV6-1 with TRBJ2-4, with 12 nucleotides matching TRBD2. Losses at the gene ends were 3 bases for V and 6 bases for J; bases not matched to a gene: 12. CDR3 length: 18 residues. Germline CDR1 reads MNHNS; CDR2 reads SASEGT. The CDR3 protein is CASSEFRTSGKKGNIQYF. CDR3 coding DNA: TGTGCCAGCAGTGAGTTTAGGACTAGCGGGAAAAAGGGAAACATTCAGTACTTC.

V and J are TRBV5-4 and TRBJ2-6; 7 bases match TRBD1. With 6 bases clipped from V and 4 bases from J, the junction kept 7 bases outside the gene matches. The germline gives CDR1 SGHNT, CDR2 YYREEE (reference sequence). This CDR3 comprises 15 residues. The CDR3, as DNA: TGTGCCAGCAAGGGGACAGTGGGAGGGGCCAACGTCCTGACTTTC. Translated, it gives CASKGTVGGANVLTF.

This chain joins TRBV7-2 and TRBJ2-2, with D unresolved. V was clipped by 2 bases and J by 9 bases, with 16 bases between them. The CDR3 is 15 residues long. From germline, CDR1 is SGHTA and CDR2 FQGNSA. The CDR3 region has the DNA TGTGCCAGCAGCTTACTCCGGGCATCACACCGGGAGCTGTTTTTT. Protein: CASSLLRASHRELFF. Variable domain in full (rest from reference TRBV7-2 and TRBJ2-2): GAGVSQSPSNKVTEKGKDVELRCDPISGHTALYWYRQSLGQGLEFLIYFQGNSAPDKSGLPSDRFSAERTGGSVSTLTIQRTQQEDSAVYLCASSLLRASHRELFFGEGSRLTVL.

V is TRBV7-2 and J is TRBJ2-4, with 12 bases identical to TRBD2. The germline gives CDR1 SGHTA, CDR2 FQGNSA. This CDR3 is 18 amino acids long. After removal of 1 base from V and 6 bases from J, the junction contained 10 bases not matched to a gene. The CDR3 loop reads CASSLGPSGRASRNIQYF. In nucleotides, the CDR3 is TGTGCCAGCAGCTTAGGTCCTAGCGGGAGGGCCTCGCGAAACATTCAGTACTTC.

This clone was counted only a few times. The genes are TRBV15 and TRBJ1-2; D not resolved. The germline V gene encodes CDR1 LNHNV and CDR2 YYDKDF (reference sequence). This CDR3 has 14 residues. V lost 0 bases, J lost 6 bases, and 11 bases lay in between. The CDR3 region is CATSREDFIDGYTF. The CDR3 DNA sequence: TGTGCCACCAGCAGAGAAGACTTTATCGATGGCTACACCTTC.

This clone has a handful of counts. The J gene is TRBJ2-7, the V gene TRBV19; a weak D match, TRBD2 (6 bases). CDR3 length equals 13 residues. The V and J ends lost 5 bases and 2 bases respectively, with 10 bases between them. Germline V CDR1 and CDR2: LNHDA, SQIVND (reference sequence). The CDR3 sequence is CASSLPGAYEQYF. The DNA of the CDR3 is TGTGCCAGTAGTCTGCCGGGGGCCTACGAGCAGTACTTC. Filled out from reference TRBV19 and TRBJ2-7, the complete variable domain reads DGGITQSPKYLFRKEGQNVTLSCEQNLNHDAMYWYRQDPGQGLRLIYYSQIVNDFQKGDIAEGYSVSREKKESFPLTVTSAQKNPTAFYLCASSLPGAYEQYFGPGTRLTVT.

J is TRBJ2-7 and V is TRBV28; either TRBD1 or TRBD2 may supply D (6 bases each). Trimming pared 7 bases from V and 1 base from J, leaving 14 bases between. Per germline, CDR1 MDHEN and CDR2 SYDVKM. This CDR3 region has 14 residues. This CDR3 is CASTEGGSSYEQYF. CDR3 sequence (DNA): TGTGCCAGCACCGAAGGGGGGAGTTCCTACGAGCAGTACTTC.

In this sample, this clone turned up a few times. This rearrangement joins TRBV27 to TRBJ1-2, with a weak D call TRBD1 (5 bases). V was clipped by 5 bases and J by 5 bases, with 9 bases between them. The CDR3 is 12 amino acids. Germline CDR1 MNHEY, CDR2 SMNVEV (reference sequence). The CDR3 DNA reads as TGTGCCAGCAGTACCGGGACTTATGGCTACACCTTC. It specifies CASSTGTYGYTF.